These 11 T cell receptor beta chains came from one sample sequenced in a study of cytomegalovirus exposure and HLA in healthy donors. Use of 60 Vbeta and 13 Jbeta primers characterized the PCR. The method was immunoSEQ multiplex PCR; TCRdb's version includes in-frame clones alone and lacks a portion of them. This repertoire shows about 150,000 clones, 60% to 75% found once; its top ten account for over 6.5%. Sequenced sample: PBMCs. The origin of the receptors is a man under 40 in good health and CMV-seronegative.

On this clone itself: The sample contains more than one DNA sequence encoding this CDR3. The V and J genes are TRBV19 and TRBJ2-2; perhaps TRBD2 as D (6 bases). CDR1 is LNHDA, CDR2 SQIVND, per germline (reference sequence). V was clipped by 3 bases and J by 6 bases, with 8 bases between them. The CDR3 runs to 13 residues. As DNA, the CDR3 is TGTGCCAGTAGTATTTCGGGGGCCGGGGAGCTGTTTTTT. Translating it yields CASSISGAGELFF.

CDR3 sequence: CASSLVPGGNTEAFF. The CDR3 bases are TGTGCCAGCAGTTTAGTCCCAGGGGGGAACACTGAAGCTTTCTTT. The chain employs TRBV27 and TRBJ1-1; the match to TRBD1 covers 7 bases. The CDR3 is 15 amino acids. Germline CDR1 MNHEY, CDR2 SMNVEV (reference sequence). V was clipped by 2 bases and J by 1 base; unmatched bases: 4.

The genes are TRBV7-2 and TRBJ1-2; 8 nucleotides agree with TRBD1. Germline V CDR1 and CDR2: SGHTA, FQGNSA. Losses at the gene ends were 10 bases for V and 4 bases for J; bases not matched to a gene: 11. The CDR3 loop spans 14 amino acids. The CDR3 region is CATGQGSLRYGYTF. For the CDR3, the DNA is TGTGCCACCGGACAGGGATCCCTACGCTATGGCTACACCTTC.

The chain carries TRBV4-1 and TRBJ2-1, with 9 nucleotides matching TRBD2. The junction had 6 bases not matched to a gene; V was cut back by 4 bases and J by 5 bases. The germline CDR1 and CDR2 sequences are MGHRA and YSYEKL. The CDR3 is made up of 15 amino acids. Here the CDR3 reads CASSPASGGNNEQFF. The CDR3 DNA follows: TGCGCCAGCAGCCCCGCCAGCGGGGGGAACAATGAGCAGTTCTTC.

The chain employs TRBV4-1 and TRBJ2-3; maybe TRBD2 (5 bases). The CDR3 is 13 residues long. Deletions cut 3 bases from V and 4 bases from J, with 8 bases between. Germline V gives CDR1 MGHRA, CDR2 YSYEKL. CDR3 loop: CASSHLLADTQYF. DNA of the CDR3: TGCGCCAGCAGCCACCTACTAGCAGATACGCAGTATTTT.

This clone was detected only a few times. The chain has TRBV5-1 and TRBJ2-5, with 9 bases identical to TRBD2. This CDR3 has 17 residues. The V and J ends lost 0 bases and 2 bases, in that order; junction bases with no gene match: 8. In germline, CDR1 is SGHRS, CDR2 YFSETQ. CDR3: CASSLGLAATNQETQYF. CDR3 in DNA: TGCGCCAGCAGCTTGGGACTAGCGGCGACGAATCAAGAGACCCAGTACTTC.

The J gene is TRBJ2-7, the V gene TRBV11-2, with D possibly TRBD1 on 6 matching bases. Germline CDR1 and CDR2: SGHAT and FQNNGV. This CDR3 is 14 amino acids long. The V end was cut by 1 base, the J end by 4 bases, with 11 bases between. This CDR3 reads CASSLGGGFYEQYF. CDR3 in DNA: TGTGCCAGCAGCTTAGGAGGGGGTTTTTACGAGCAGTACTTC. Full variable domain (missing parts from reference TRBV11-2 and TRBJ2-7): EAGVAQSPRYKIIEKRQSVAFWCNPISGHATLYWYQQILGQGPKLLIQFQNNGVVDDSQLPKDRFSAERLKGVDSTLKIQPAKLEDSAVYLCASSLGGGFYEQYFGPGTRLTVT.

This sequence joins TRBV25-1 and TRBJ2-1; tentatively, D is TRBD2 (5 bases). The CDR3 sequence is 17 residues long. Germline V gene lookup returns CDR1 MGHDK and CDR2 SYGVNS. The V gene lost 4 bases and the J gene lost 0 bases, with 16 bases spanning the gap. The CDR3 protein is CASSGRTSKSSYNEQFF. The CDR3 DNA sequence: TGTGCCAGCAGTGGAAGGACTTCCAAGAGCTCCTACAATGAGCAGTTCTTC.

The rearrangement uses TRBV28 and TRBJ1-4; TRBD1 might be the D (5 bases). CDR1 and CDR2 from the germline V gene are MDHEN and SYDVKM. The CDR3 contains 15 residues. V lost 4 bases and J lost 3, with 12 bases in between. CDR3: CASSYLPGANEKLFF. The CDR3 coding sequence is TGTGCCAGCAGTTATCTACCGGGGGCTAATGAAAAACTGTTTTTT. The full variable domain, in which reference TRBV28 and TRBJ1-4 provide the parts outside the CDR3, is DVKVTQSSRYLVKRTGEKVFLECVQDMDHENMFWYRQDPGLGLRLIYFSYDVKMKEKGDIPEGYSVSREKKERFSLILESASTNQTSMYLCASSYLPGANEKLFFGSGTQLSVL.

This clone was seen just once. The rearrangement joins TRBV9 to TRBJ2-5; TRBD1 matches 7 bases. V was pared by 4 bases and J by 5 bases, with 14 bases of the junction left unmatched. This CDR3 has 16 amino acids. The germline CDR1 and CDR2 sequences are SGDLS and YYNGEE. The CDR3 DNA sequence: TGTGCCAGCAGCTCGTTAACCGGTGGACAGGCGGAGACCCAGTACTTC. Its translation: CASSSLTGGQAETQYF.

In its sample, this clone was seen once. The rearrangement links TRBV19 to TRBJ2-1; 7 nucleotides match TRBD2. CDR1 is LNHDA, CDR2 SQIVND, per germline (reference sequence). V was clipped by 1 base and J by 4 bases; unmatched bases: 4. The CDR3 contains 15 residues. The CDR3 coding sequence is TGTGCCAGTAGTATAGCAGGCGGGGGATACAATGAGCAGTTCTTC. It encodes CASSIAGGGYNEQFF.